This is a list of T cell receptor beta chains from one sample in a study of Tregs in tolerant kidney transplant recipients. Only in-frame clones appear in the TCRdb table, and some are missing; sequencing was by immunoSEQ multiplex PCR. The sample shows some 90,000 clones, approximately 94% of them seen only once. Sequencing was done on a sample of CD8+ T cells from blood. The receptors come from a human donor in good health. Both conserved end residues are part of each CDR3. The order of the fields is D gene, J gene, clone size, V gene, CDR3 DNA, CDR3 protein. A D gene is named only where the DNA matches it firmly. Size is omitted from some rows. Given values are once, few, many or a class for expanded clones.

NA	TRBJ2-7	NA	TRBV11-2	TGTGCCAGCAGCGACACAGGTAGGAGCTCCTACGAGCAGTACTTC	CASSDTGRSSYEQYF
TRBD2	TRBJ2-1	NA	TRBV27	TGTGCCAGCAGTCTTTCCGGGACTAGCGCTGAGCAGTTCTTC	CASSLSGTSAEQFF
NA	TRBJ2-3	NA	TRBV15	TGTGCCACCAGCAGAGATTGGGCTAGTCCAGATACGCAGTATTTT	CATSRDWASPDTQYF
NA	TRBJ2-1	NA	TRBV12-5	TGTGCTAGTGGTTTGGGGTTTAGTCCCACGTACAATGAGCAGTTCTTC	CASGLGFSPTYNEQFF
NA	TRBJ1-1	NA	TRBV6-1	TGTGCCAGCAGTTCGGGGACAATCCGTTTCTTT	CASSSGTIRFF
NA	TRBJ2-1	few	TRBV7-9	TGTGCCAGCAGCGAGGGGACAATCTACAATGAGCAGTTCTTC	CASSEGTIYNEQFF
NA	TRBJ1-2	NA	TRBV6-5	TGTGCCAGCAGTTTAGGGGACGGAGCTTATGGCTACACCTTC	CASSLGDGAYGYTF
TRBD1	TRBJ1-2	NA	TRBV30	TGTGCCTGGAGTGTAGGGACAGGGATCTATGGCTACACCTTC	CAWSVGTGIYGYTF
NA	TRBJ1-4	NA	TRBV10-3	TGTGCCATCAGGCGAGGACAGTCAACTAATGAAAAACTGTTTTTT	CAIRRGQSTNEKLFF
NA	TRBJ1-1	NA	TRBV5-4	TGTGCCAGCAGCTTGCCAGGGGAGGGCACTGAAGCTTTCTTT	CASSLPGEGTEAFF
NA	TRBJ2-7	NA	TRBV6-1	TGTGCCAGCAGTGAAGACCAGGGAGGCTCCTACGAGCAGTACTTC	CASSEDQGGSYEQYF
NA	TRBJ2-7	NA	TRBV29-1	TGCAGCGTTGACCGGGGGCCCTACGAGCAGTACTTC	CSVDRGPYEQYF
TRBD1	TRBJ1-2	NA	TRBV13	TGTGCCAGCAGCTTCAGGGGGCGCGGTGGCTACACCTTC	CASSFRGRGGYTF
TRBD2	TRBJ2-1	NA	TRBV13	TGTGCCAGCAGCCCCCTGGGGACGGGAGGCCTTAATGAGCAGTTCTTC	CASSPLGTGGLNEQFF
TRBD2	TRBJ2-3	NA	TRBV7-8	TGTGCCAGCAGCTTAGAACTAGCGGGGGGCACAGATACGCAGTATTTT	CASSLELAGGTDTQYF
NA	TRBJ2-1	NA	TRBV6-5	TGTGCCAGCACTTCTGGAACAGGGTACAATGAGCAGTTCTTC	CASTSGTGYNEQFF
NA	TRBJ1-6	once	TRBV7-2	TGTGCCAGCAGCTTAGGCGGACAGTATTCTACGCAAAATTCACCCCTCCACTTT	CASSLGGQYSTQNSPLHF
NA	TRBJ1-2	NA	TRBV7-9	TGTGCCAGCAGCTACAGGACTAACTATGGCTACACCTTC	CASSYRTNYGYTF
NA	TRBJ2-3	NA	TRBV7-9	TGTGCCAGCAGCAAAACCGGGCCCTTTACCGATACGCAGTATTTT	CASSKTGPFTDTQYF
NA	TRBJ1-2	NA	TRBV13	TGTGCCAGCACCCCTCGTAACGAGGGGAACTATGGCTACACCTTC	CASTPRNEGNYGYTF
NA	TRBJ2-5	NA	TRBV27	TGTGCCAGCAGCGGGACGGAAGAGACCCAGTACTTC	CASSGTEETQYF
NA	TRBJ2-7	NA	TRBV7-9	TGTGCCAGCAGCCCGACCAAAACCTACGAGCAGTACTTC	CASSPTKTYEQYF
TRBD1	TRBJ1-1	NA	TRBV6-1	TGTGCCAGCAGTGAATTTTATCCGGGACAGCCAGAAGCTTTCTTT	CASSEFYPGQPEAFF
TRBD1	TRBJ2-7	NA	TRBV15	TGTGCCACCAGCAGATCCGGGACAGGATCATCCTACGAGCAGTACTTC	CATSRSGTGSSYEQYF
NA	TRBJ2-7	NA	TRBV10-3	TGTGCCATCAGTGACACTCAGGGCAGCTCCTACGAGCAGTACTTC	CAISDTQGSSYEQYF
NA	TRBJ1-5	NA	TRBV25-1	TGTGCCAGCAGTTGGATCGGATCCAATCAGCCCCAGCATTTT	CASSWIGSNQPQHF
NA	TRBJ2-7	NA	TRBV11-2	TGTGCCAGCAGCTACAGTTACGAGCAGTACTTC	CASSYSYEQYF
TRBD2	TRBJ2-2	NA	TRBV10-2	TGCGCCAGCCGAAGGACTAGCGGGAGGATGAACACCGGGGAGCTGTTTTTT	CASRRTSGRMNTGELFF
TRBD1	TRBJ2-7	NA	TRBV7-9	TGTGCCAGCAGCTTGCCGCGGCAGGGGGAAGGCTACGAGCAGTACTTC	CASSLPRQGEGYEQYF
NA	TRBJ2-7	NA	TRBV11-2	TGTGCCAGCAGTCCTCGGCAGGGGACCTACGAGCAGTACTTC	CASSPRQGTYEQYF
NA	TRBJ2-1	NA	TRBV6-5	TGTGCCAGCAGTTACTCGATAACCCCCGCCTGGCAGTTCTTC	CASSYSITPAWQFF
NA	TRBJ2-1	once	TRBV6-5	TGTGCCAGCAGTTACTGGGAGGGGGACTACAATGAGCAGTTCTTC	CASSYWEGDYNEQFF
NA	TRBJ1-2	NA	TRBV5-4	TGTGCCAGCAGCTTGGATATTGACTATGGCTACACCTTC	CASSLDIDYGYTF
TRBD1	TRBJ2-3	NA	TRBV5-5	TGTGCCAGCAGCTTGCCGGCAGGGGGTATTGCAGATACGCAGTATTTT	CASSLPAGGIADTQYF
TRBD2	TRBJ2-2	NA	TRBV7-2	TGTGCCAGCAGCGTGACTAGCGGGAGGTCCCACACCGGGGAGCTGTTTTTT	CASSVTSGRSHTGELFF
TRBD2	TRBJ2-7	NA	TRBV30	TGTGCCTCGGGGAGGGACTCCTACGAGCAGTACTTC	CASGRDSYEQYF
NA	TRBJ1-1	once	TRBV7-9	TGTGCCAGCAGCTTAACCCTTAAGGGTCCCATTAACACTGAAGCTTTCTTT	CASSLTLKGPINTEAFF
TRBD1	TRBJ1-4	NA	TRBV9	TGTGCCAGCAGCGGTCGGGGGGACAGGGTAAATGAAAAACTGTTTTTT	CASSGRGDRVNEKLFF
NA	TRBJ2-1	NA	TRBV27	TGTGCCAGCAGTGCCCTAGGAGCGGGTTACAATGAGCAGTTCTTC	CASSALGAGYNEQFF
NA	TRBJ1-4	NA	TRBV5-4	TGCGCCAGCAGCCAAGGTAACAGGCGCGAAAAACTGTTTTTT	CASSQGNRREKLFF
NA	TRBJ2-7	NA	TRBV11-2	TGTGCCAGCAGCTTGGACAAAAGTCCCGAGCAGTACTTC	CASSLDKSPEQYF
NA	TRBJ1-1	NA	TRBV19	TGTGCCAGTAGTATAACCAGGGCCAGTGAAGCTTTCTTT	CASSITRASEAFF
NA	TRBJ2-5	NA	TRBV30	TGTGCCTGGACTAGCGCGGAAGAGACCCAGTACTTC	CAWTSAEETQYF
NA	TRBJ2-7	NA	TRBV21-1	TGTGCCAAATCGTGCGGGGGAAAGGTCGAGCAGTACTTC	CAKSCGGKVEQYF
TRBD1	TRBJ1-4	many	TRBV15	TGTGCCACCAGCAGAGAGGTTGGGACAGCTGAAAAACTGTTTTTT	CATSREVGTAEKLFF
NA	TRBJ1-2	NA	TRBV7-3	TGTGCCAGCAGCCCAGTGGGGGGATCGGACTATGGCTACACCTTC	CASSPVGGSDYGYTF
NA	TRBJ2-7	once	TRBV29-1	TGCAGCGTTGAACTATACGAAACCGATAGTAGGTACGAGCAGTACTTC	CSVELYETDSRYEQYF